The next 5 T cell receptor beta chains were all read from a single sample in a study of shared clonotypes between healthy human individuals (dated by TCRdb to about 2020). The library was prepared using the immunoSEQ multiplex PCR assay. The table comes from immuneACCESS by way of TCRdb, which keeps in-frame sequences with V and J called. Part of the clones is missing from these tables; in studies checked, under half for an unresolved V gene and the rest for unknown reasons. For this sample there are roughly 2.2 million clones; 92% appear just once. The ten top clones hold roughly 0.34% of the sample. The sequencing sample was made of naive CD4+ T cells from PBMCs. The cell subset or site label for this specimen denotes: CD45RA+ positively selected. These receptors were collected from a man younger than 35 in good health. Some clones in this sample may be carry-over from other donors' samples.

The chain's CDR3 is CASSSVDRGRDTQYF. CDR3 bases: TGTGCCAGCAGCTCGGTCGACAGGGGGCGAGATACGCAGTATTTT. The chain joins TRBV7-9 to TRBJ2-3, with TRBD1 identical over 10 bases. J gave up 5 bases and V 4 bases, and 6 bases lay outside the gene matches. Germline CDR1 is SEHNR and CDR2 is FQNEAQ (reference sequence). CDR3 length: 15 amino acids.

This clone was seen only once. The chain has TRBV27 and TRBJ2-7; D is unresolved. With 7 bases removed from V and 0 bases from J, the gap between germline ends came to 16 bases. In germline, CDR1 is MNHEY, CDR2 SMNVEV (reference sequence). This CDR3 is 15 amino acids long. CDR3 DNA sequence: TGTGCCAGCAAGGTGTCCAGCGCGAGCTCCTACGAGCAGTACTTC. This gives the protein CASKVSSASSYEQYF.

The CDR3 sequence is CASRPLSGSYTGELFF. The CDR3 coding sequence is TGCGCCAGCAGACCTCTTAGCGGGTCTTACACCGGGGAGCTGTTTTTT. The rearrangement links TRBV5-1 to TRBJ2-2; 7 bases are shared with TRBD2. The CDR3 is 16 residues long. The germline gives CDR1 SGHRS, CDR2 YFSETQ. V shed 5 bases, J shed 3 bases, and the junction held 10 bases outside the gene matches. The full variable domain, with the rest looked up from reference TRBV5-1 and TRBJ2-2, is KAGVTQTPRYLIKTRGQQVTLSCSPISGHRSVSWYQQTPGQGLQFLFEYFSETQRNKGNFPGRFSGRQFSNSRSEMNVSTLELGDSALYLCASRPLSGSYTGELFFGEGSRLTVL.

The CDR3 loop is CASSSYARGYNEKLFF. Written as DNA, the CDR3 is TGTGCCAGCAGCTCTTACGCGCGGGGTTATAATGAAAAACTGTTTTTT. The chain joins TRBV11-2 to TRBJ1-4; no firm D call. V lost 4 bases, J lost 4 bases, and 16 bases lay in between. CDR1 is SGHAT and CDR2 is FQNNGV in the germline V gene. The CDR3 consists of 16 residues. Drawing the rest from reference TRBV11-2 and TRBJ1-4, the complete variable domain is EAGVAQSPRYKIIEKRQSVAFWCNPISGHATLYWYQQILGQGPKLLIQFQNNGVVDDSQLPKDRFSAERLKGVDSTLKIQPAKLEDSAVYLCASSSYARGYNEKLFFGSGTQLSVL.

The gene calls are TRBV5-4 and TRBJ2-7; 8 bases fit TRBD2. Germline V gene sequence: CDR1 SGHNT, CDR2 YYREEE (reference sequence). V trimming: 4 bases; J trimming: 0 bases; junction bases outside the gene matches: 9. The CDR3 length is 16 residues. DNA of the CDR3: TGTGCCAGCAGCCCTGATGGCGGGGGGAGCTCCTACGAGCAGTACTTC. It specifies CASSPDGGGSSYEQYF. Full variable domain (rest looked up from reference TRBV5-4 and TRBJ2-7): ETGVTQSPTHLIKTRGQQVTLRCSSQSGHNTVSWYQQALGQGPQFIFQYYREEENGRGNFPPRFSGLQFPNYSSELNVNALELDDSALYLCASSPDGGGSSYEQYFGPGTRLTVT.